The 4 T cell receptor beta chains below come from one sample, sequenced in a study of T cell responses to AZD1222 COVID-19 vaccine. Produced via immunoSEQ multiplex PCR; TCRdb's table is partial and in-frame only. This table holds around 210,000 clones, roughly 94% found once. The material sequenced was peripheral blood, taken 28 days after the second dose of the MenACWY control vaccine. The origin of the receptors is an adult who received the MenACWY meningococcal vaccine as a control.

About this clone: The junction and the germline gene differ at one end; a read error may be behind it. The sample has other DNA sequences that encode this CDR3 too. The rearrangement links TRBV10-3 to TRBJ2-1, with 8 bases that match TRBD2. CDR1 and CDR2 from the germline V gene are ENHRY and SYGVKD. CDR3 size: 14 residues. In nucleotides, the CDR3 is TGTGCCATCGAAAGCGGGAGCCAATACAATGAGCAATTCTTC. It yields the protein CAIESGSQYNEQFF.

The chain combines TRBV7-3 with TRBJ2-2; 7 positions agree with TRBD2. This CDR3 comprises 15 residues. The junction had 7 bases not matched to a gene; V was cut back by 5 bases and J by 4 bases. Germline CDR1 is SGHTA and CDR2 is FQGTGA. CDR3 sequence reads: CASSPLAELTGELFF. The CDR3 coding sequence is TGTGCCAGCAGCCCCCTAGCGGAACTCACCGGGGAGCTGTTTTTT.

CDR3 amino acids: CASSPETANQPQHF. The CDR3, as DNA: TGTGCCAGCTCACCAGAGACAGCGAATCAGCCCCAGCATTTT. V usage is TRBV18 and J usage is TRBJ1-5; a possible D gene is TRBD1 (5 bases). V was shortened by 2 bases and J by 4 bases, with 9 bases between the two germline ends. CDR3 length: 14 amino acids. Germline V gives CDR1 KGHSH, CDR2 LQKENI.

The J gene is TRBJ1-5, the V gene TRBV30; D unclear. Trimming left V 0 bases short and J 4 bases short, with 4 bases between. Germline values: CDR1 GTSNPN, CDR2 SVGIG (reference sequence). This CDR3 is built from 12 residues. The chain's CDR3 is CAWSVGNQPQHF. DNA of the CDR3: TGTGCCTGGAGTGTTGGAAATCAGCCCCAGCATTTT.